This entry lists 25 T cell receptor beta chains sequenced from one sample in a study of shared clonotypes between healthy human individuals. The assay was immunoSEQ multiplex PCR, and TCRdb's table has in-frame clones only and misses some. The sample shows some 2,000,000 clones, approximately 96% of them seen only once. Input material: naive CD4+ T cells sorted from blood. Subset indicated: CD45RA+ positively selected. The receptors were gathered from a man aged 18 to 35 in good health.

The gene calls are TRBV28 and TRBJ2-1; 9 positions match TRBD1. The CDR3 has 19 amino acids. CDR1 MDHEN and CDR2 SYDVKM come from the germline V gene. V was clipped by 1 base and J by 0 bases; unmatched bases: 10. The CDR3 loop is CASSLYILGQGSSYNEQFF. CDR3 DNA sequence: TGTGCCAGCAGTTTATATATCCTTGGACAGGGGAGCTCCTACAATGAGCAGTTCTTC.

The V gene is TRBV30, the J gene TRBJ1-5, with unresolved D. Looked up from germline, CDR1 is GTSNPN and CDR2 is SVGIG (reference sequence). This CDR3 is built from 13 residues. V gave up 8 bases and J gave up 0 bases, with 11 bases separating them. The CDR3 sequence is CALTVDSNQPQHF. The DNA of the CDR3 is TGTGCCCTAACGGTGGATAGCAATCAGCCCCAGCATTTT. Based on the CDR3 plus reference TRBV30 and TRBJ1-5, the full variable domain is SQTIHQWPATLVQPVGSPLSLECTVEGTSNPNLYWYRQAAGRGLQLLFYSVGIGQISSEVPQNLSASRPQDRQFILSSKKLLLSDSGFYLCALTVDSNQPQHFGDGTRLSIL.

This chain links TRBV10-1 with TRBJ2-7; D possibly corresponds to TRBD2 (6 bases). Per germline, CDR1 WNHNN and CDR2 SYGVQD (reference sequence). V lost 0 bases and J 0 bases, leaving 9 bases between the germline ends. This CDR3 region has 15 residues. CDR3 bases: TGCGCCAGCAGTGAGTCGGTAGCGGTCTCCTACGAGCAGTACTTC. Translating gives CASSESVAVSYEQYF.

This rearrangement joins TRBV5-4 to TRBJ1-3; 11 positions agree with TRBD1. Looked up from germline, CDR1 is SGHNT and CDR2 is YYREEE (reference sequence). V lost 3 bases, J lost 3 bases, and 11 bases stayed unmatched. The CDR3 is 18 residues long. CDR3 in amino acids: CASSSARDRGSFGNTIYF. CDR3 DNA sequence: TGTGCCAGCAGCTCGGCCCGGGACAGGGGGTCTTTTGGAAACACCATATATTTT.

The chain uses TRBV11-2 and TRBJ2-7; D tentatively reads TRBD1 or TRBD2 (5 bases each). Trimming left V 6 bases short and J 0 bases short, with 12 bases between. The CDR3 contains 14 residues. Looked up from germline, CDR1 is SGHAT and CDR2 is FQNNGV. The CDR3 sequence: CASRLTGASYEQYF. CDR3 coding DNA: TGTGCCAGCAGATTGACCGGGGCCTCCTACGAGCAGTACTTC.

Of note for this clone: Other nucleotide sequences in the sample specify the same CDR3. This chain uses TRBV30 with TRBJ1-5, with D unresolved. The CDR3 length is 13 residues. Looked up from germline, CDR1 is GTSNPN and CDR2 is SVGIG (reference sequence). V dropped 0 bases and J dropped 4 bases, with 7 bases sitting between them. The CDR3 bases are TGTGCCTGGAGTGTCTCAGGAAATCAGCCCCAGCATTTT. This codes for CAWSVSGNQPQHF.

The V and J genes are TRBV5-3 and TRBJ2-1, with D unclear. TRBV5-3 is recorded as an ORF, its role being uncertain. There are 14 residues in the CDR3. V shed 5 bases and J shed 7 bases, with 16 bases lying between them. The CDR3: CARRSGPIQNEQFF. The CDR3 bases are TGTGCCAGAAGGTCGGGCCCCATCCAGAATGAGCAGTTCTTC.

The chain joins TRBV25-1 to TRBJ1-2; D call uncertain. Germline V gene sequence: CDR1 MGHDK, CDR2 SYGVNS. V shed 1 base and J shed 4 bases, with 19 bases lying between them. The CDR3 consists of 17 residues. The CDR3 sequence is CASSESPGETGGYGYTF. CDR3 in DNA: TGTGCCAGCAGTGAATCGCCTGGAGAGACGGGTGGCTATGGCTACACCTTC.

For this clone: The same CDR3 is also encoded by other DNA sequences in this sample. V is TRBV2 and J is TRBJ2-2; D is undetermined. V was clipped by 1 base and J by 7 bases, with 1 base between them. The V gene's germline CDR1 is SNHLY and CDR2 FYNNEI. The CDR3 length is 11 residues. The CDR3, as DNA: TGTGCCAGCAGTGAAGTCGGGGAGCTGTTTTTT. It encodes CASSEVGELFF.

The V and J genes are TRBV10-2 and TRBJ2-5; 11 bases are shared with TRBD2. The CDR3 consists of 17 residues. Germline V gene sequence: CDR1 WSHSY, CDR2 SAAADI. Trimming removed 5 bases from V and 8 bases from J; junction bases left unmatched: 16. The CDR3 DNA reads TGCGCCAGCAGTCGAACCCTGACTAGCGGGATGAATCTCACCCAGTACTTC. It encodes CASSRTLTSGMNLTQYF.

The chain combines TRBV7-9 with TRBJ2-2, with D possibly matching TRBD1 (6 bases). The CDR3 consists of 15 residues. In germline, CDR1 is SEHNR, CDR2 FQNEAQ (reference sequence). V dropped 5 bases and J dropped 3 bases, with 13 bases sitting between them. In nucleotides, the CDR3 is TGTGCCAGCAGCCGAGACAGGCCAGACACCGGGGAGCTGTTTTTT. Its protein is CASSRDRPDTGELFF.

This sequence joins TRBV10-3 and TRBJ1-6; possibly TRBD1 for D (5 bases). V lost 2 bases and J 7 bases, leaving 12 bases between the germline ends. Germline assignment: CDR1 ENHRY and CDR2 SYGVKD. The length of the CDR3 is 15 residues. This chain's CDR3 is CAISEIGEGNSPLHF. CDR3 nucleotide sequence: TGTGCCATCAGTGAGATTGGAGAGGGGAATTCACCCCTCCACTTT.

This clone occurred once. The chain has TRBV7-2 and TRBJ1-6; perhaps TRBD1 as D (5 bases). V gave up 4 bases and J gave up 13 bases, with 11 bases separating them. The length of the CDR3 is 12 residues. Germline CDR1 is SGHTA and CDR2 is FQGNSA. The CDR3 sequence is CASSYPGTPLHF. CDR3 DNA sequence: TGTGCCAGCAGCTACCCCGGGACCCCCCTCCACTTT.

The gene calls are TRBV5-1 and TRBJ2-2, with 12 bases identical to TRBD2. With 4 bases clipped from V and 5 bases from J, the junction kept 6 bases outside the gene matches. CDR1 is SGHRS and CDR2 is YFSETQ in the germline V gene. The CDR3 has 16 amino acids. The DNA of the CDR3 is TGCGCCAGCAGCAGGACGACTAGCGGGGGTACCGGGGAGCTGTTTTTT. It codes for CASSRTTSGGTGELFF.

Only one count was recorded for this clone. This chain connects TRBV5-8 to TRBJ2-7; no firm D call. V was clipped by 2 bases and J by 2 bases, with 8 bases between them. Germline lookup yields CDR1 SGHTS and CDR2 YDEGEE. This CDR3 region has 13 residues. The CDR3 loop reads CASSLNRAYEQYF. In nucleotides, the CDR3 is TGTGCCAGCAGCTTAAATCGCGCCTACGAGCAGTACTTC.

The chain couples TRBV6-5 to TRBJ2-3; D is perhaps TRBD1 (5 bases). This CDR3 spans 14 amino acids. The germline V gene has CDR1 MNHEY and CDR2 SVGAGI. Trimming cost V 6 bases and J 8 bases, with 18 bases left between them. DNA of the CDR3: TGTGCCAGCAGGATCCAATCGGTTCAGGGTACGCAGTATTTT. Encoded protein: CASRIQSVQGTQYF.

The J gene is TRBJ1-6, the V gene TRBV15; maybe TRBD1 (5 bases). The CDR3 is made up of 16 amino acids. Germline-derived CDR1 and CDR2 are LNHNV and YYDKDF (reference sequence). Between the trimmed V and J ends, which lost 1 base and 11 bases, there was a span of 18 bases. The CDR3 protein is CATSRVLPGTRAPLHF. The CDR3 DNA reads as TGTGCCACCAGCAGAGTTTTACCCGGGACGAGGGCACCCCTCCACTTT.

The V call is TRBV6-5, the J call TRBJ1-4, with 10 bases that match TRBD1. Trimming took 2 bases from V and 8 from J; bases not matched to a gene: 5. The CDR3 length is 15 residues. Per the germline V gene, CDR1 is MNHEY and CDR2 is SVGAGI. CDR3 DNA: TGTGCCAGCAGTTACGGAGGGACAGGGGACGAAAAACTGTTTTTT. It is translated as CASSYGGTGDEKLFF.

The CDR3 DNA sequence: TGTGCCATCAGTGGGCAGGGGGCAATGGACGAGCAGTACTTC. This encodes CAISGQGAMDEQYF. The rearrangement uses TRBV10-3 and TRBJ2-5; TRBD1 matches 8 bases. The DNA end is a closer match to TRBJ2-7, so the J assignment may be wrong. The CDR3 length is 14 residues. CDR1 ENHRY and CDR2 SYGVKD come from the germline V gene.

V and J are TRBV4-3 and TRBJ1-5; D might be TRBD1 (5 bases). Germline CDR1 is LGHNA and CDR2 is YSLEER. The CDR3 contains 15 residues. Trimming left V 0 bases short and J 7 bases short, with 13 bases between. The CDR3 DNA follows: TGCGCCAGCAGCCAAGAAGCAGGGCGGGCCCAGCCCCAGCATTTT. Translation gives CASSQEAGRAQPQHF.

The J gene is TRBJ2-5, the V gene TRBV5-4, with 10 bases matching TRBD2. The CDR3 has 16 amino acids. Trimming cost V 3 bases and J 2 bases; bases outside gene matches: 7. Germline lookup yields CDR1 SGHNT and CDR2 YYREEE (reference sequence). The DNA of the CDR3 is TGTGCCAGCAGCTCGTCACTTAGCGGGGGGCAAGAGACCCAGTACTTC. Its protein product is CASSSSLSGGQETQYF.

The CDR3 DNA reads TGTGCCAGCAGCTCGGTGACTAGCGGTGGTACAGATACGCAGTATTTT. As protein: CASSSVTSGGTDTQYF. The chain has TRBV7-8 and TRBJ2-3, with 9 positions matching TRBD2. The germline V gene encodes CDR1 SGHVS and CDR2 FQNEAQ. The J segment lost 3 bases and the V segment lost 4 bases, leaving 8 bases of the junction unmatched. The CDR3 has 16 residues.

The chain uses TRBV7-2 and TRBJ2-1, with D maybe TRBD2 (5 bases). This CDR3 has 15 amino acids. Germline CDR1 reads SGHTA; CDR2 reads FQGNSA. V was clipped by 3 bases and J by 9 bases, with 18 bases between them. The CDR3 DNA is TGTGCCAGCAGCTTTCTTACGGGATCCCTAGGTGAGCAGTTCTTC. This sequence encodes CASSFLTGSLGEQFF.

The chain carries TRBV19 and TRBJ1-6; tentatively, D is TRBD1 (5 bases). Trimming took off 10 bases at V and 7 bases at J, with 23 bases between the two ends. The CDR3 covers 16 residues. Germline V gene lookup returns CDR1 LNHDA and CDR2 SQIVND (reference sequence). Here the CDR3 reads CATTSSPGLTNSPLHF. The CDR3 region has the DNA TGTGCCACAACATCGAGCCCGGGACTGACAAATTCACCCCTCCACTTT.

This clone was detected only a few times. The sample holds other DNA sequences that translate to the same CDR3. V is TRBV2 and J is TRBJ1-5; D ambiguous. Trimming removed 3 bases at V and 0 bases at J, with 6 bases between. The CDR3 is made up of 14 amino acids. Per the germline V gene, CDR1 is SNHLY and CDR2 is FYNNEI. The DNA for the CDR3 is TGTGCCAGCAGTGACAGAAATAGCAATCAGCCCCAGCATTTT. This gives the protein CASSDRNSNQPQHF.